The following is a TCR beta chain sequence with its context. Its target is unknown. TCRdb redid the calling of the 5' RACE reads with MiXCR, one entry per CDR3 protein. The sample holds 280,000 or so distinct CDR3 sequences, approximately 7.6% seen once. CDR1 and CDR2 from the germline V gene are SGHDT and YYEEEE. The V and J ends lost 1 base and 5 bases respectively, with 10 bases between them. The CDR3 runs 13 residues. The data belong to a study of T-cell memory formation after mild COVID-19. Study-level findings and limits: Of the contracting clones, CD4+ ones lay mainly in CM and EM, and CD8+ ones in EMRA.

The sequenced sample consisted of PBMCs or a T cell subset sorted from them (not recorded which). The J gene is TRBJ2-7, the V gene TRBV5-6, with unresolved D. The sequence derives from a young man who had mild COVID-19 (a few samples of this study predate the infection). Cell type and time point are not known. The CDR3 here is CASSLISGDEQYF. The CDR3 DNA reads TGTGCCAGCAGCTTGATCTCAGGAGACGAGCAGTACTTC.